This is a list of T cell receptor beta chains from one sample in a study of T cells in Graves' hyperthyroidism and ophthalmopathy. TCRdb reprocessed the multiplex PCR reads via MiXCR and lists one record per CDR3 protein. The sample records about 480,000 distinct CDR3 sequences, roughly 14% being singletons. The sequencing input was blood. Receptor source: a woman between 18 and 30 years old with Graves' hyperthyroidism. Each CDR3 is given with its conserved first and last residue. The D gene is left open where the match is weak. Where a row states a size, it is once, few, many or the class of an expanded clone; other rows omit it.

d_call j_call clone_size v_call cdr3_aa cdr3_nt
TRBD2 TRBJ2-2 many TRBV5-1 CASSYLAGGNANTGELFF TGCGCCAGCAGCTACCTAGCGGGAGGGAACGCGAACACCGGGGAGCTGTTTTTT
- TRBJ1-2 - TRBV19 CASSIGGVPYGYTF TGTGCCAGTAGTATAGGGGGGGTGCCCTATGGCTACACCTTC
- TRBJ1-5 - TRBV4-1 CASSQLLAPRQPQHF TGCGCCAGCAGCCAACTCCTTGCCCCGAGGCAGCCCCAGCATTTT
TRBD2 TRBJ2-2 - TRBV9 CASSVVPSGTYDTGELFF TGTGCCAGCAGCGTAGTTCCTAGCGGGACTTACGACACCGGGGAGCTGTTTTTT
- TRBJ1-1 - TRBV27 CASGGGVMNTEAFF TGTGCCAGCGGGGGGGGGGTCATGAACACTGAAGCTTTCTTT
TRBD2 TRBJ2-2 many TRBV20-1 CSARVPGLAVTGELFF TGCAGTGCTAGAGTCCCGGGACTAGCGGTCACCGGGGAGCTGTTTTTT
TRBD1 TRBJ2-5 - TRBV5-1 CASSFTTGYQETQYF TGCGCCAGCAGCTTTACGACAGGGTACCAAGAGACCCAGTACTTC
TRBD1 TRBJ1-2 many TRBV30 CAREQGHYGYTF TGTGCCCGAGAACAGGGGCACTATGGCTACACCTTC
TRBD1 TRBJ1-2 - TRBV6-1 CASSERGQGNYGYTF TGTGCCAGCAGTGAAAGAGGACAGGGAAACTATGGCTACACCTTC
- TRBJ1-5 few TRBV27 CASSSGTLGNQPQHF TGTGCCAGCAGTTCAGGGACTCTTGGCAATCAGCCCCAGCATTTT
- TRBJ1-2 few TRBV4-1 CASSPRAGEFYGYTF TGCGCCAGCAGCCCCCGGGCAGGCGAATTCTATGGCTACACCTTC
- TRBJ1-1 many TRBV10-3 CAISERGAEAFF TGTGCCATCAGTGAAAGGGGAGCTGAAGCTTTCTTT
TRBD2 TRBJ2-2 many TRBV3-1 CASSGLAGAVTGELFF TGTGCCAGCAGCGGGCTAGCGGGAGCCGTCACAGGGGAGCTGTTTTTT
- TRBJ1-2 many TRBV12-3/TRBV12-4 CASRPTFHRYGYTF TGTGCCAGCAGACCGACATTCCACCGCTATGGCTACACCTTC
- TRBJ1-1 - TRBV10-1 CASSARTVRDTEAFF TGCGCCAGCAGTGCCAGGACCGTCCGGGACACTGAAGCTTTCTTT
- TRBJ1-5 many TRBV10-3 CAISESPGVSNQPQHF TGTGCCATCAGTGAGTCTCCAGGGGTTAGCAATCAGCCCCAGCATTTT
TRBD2 TRBJ2-2 - TRBV2 CASSEGLAGGDDTGELFF TGTGCCAGCAGTGAGGGGCTAGCGGGAGGGGACGACACCGGGGAGCTGTTTTTT
- TRBJ2-3 many TRBV29-1 CSVQNRAEDGTQYF TGCAGCGTCCAAAACCGTGCGGAAGACGGGACGCAGTATTTT
- TRBJ2-5 - TRBV7-9 CASSFVLEETQYF TGTGCCAGCAGCTTTGTGCTCGAAGAGACCCAGTACTTC
- TRBJ1-2 few TRBV9 CASSVARTIDYGYTF TGTGCCAGCAGCGTAGCGAGGACAATCGACTATGGCTACACCTTC
TRBD2 TRBJ2-6 few TRBV7-6 CASSGSGSSPSGANVLTF TGTGCCAGCAGCGGTAGCGGGAGTTCCCCCTCTGGGGCCAACGTCCTGACTTTC
- TRBJ1-2 many TRBV18 CASSPPGQGHGYTF TGTGCCAGCTCACCACCCGGACAAGGCCATGGCTACACCTTC
TRBD1 TRBJ2-1 many TRBV11-2 CASSLGIQGDEQFF TGTGCCAGCAGCTTAGGGATCCAGGGGGATGAGCAGTTCTTC
- TRBJ2-2 few TRBV20-1 CGAGGLGSSTGELFF TGCGGTGCAGGCGGCCTCGGCAGCTCCACCGGGGAGCTGTTTTTT
TRBD2 TRBJ2-3 many TRBV2 CASRTTLAGQGTDTQYF TGTGCCAGCAGGACAACTCTAGCGGGACAAGGCACAGATACGCAGTATTTT
- TRBJ1-5 - TRBV4-1 CASSQEPRDSNQPQHF TGCGCCAGCAGCCAAGAACCTCGGGACAGCAATCAGCCCCAGCATTTT
- TRBJ1-1 many TRBV11-2 CASSLYWNTEAFF TGTGCCAGCAGCTTGTACTGGAACACTGAAGCTTTCTTT
TRBD1 TRBJ1-6 many TRBV9 CASSATDRESPLHF TGTGCCAGCAGCGCTACCGACAGGGAATCACCCCTCCACTTT
TRBD2 TRBJ2-1 - TRBV6-2/TRBV6-3 CASTTRSAGGPRWLNEQFF TGTGCCAGCACCACACGGAGTGCGGGAGGTCCAAGGTGGCTCAATGAGCAGTTCTTC
- TRBJ2-7 many TRBV12-5 CASGLSGYEQYF TGTGCTAGTGGTTTGTCCGGATACGAGCAGTACTTC
- TRBJ2-1 - TRBV19 CASSIASGNANEQFF TGTGCCAGTAGTATAGCATCCGGAAATGCCAATGAGCAGTTCTTC
- TRBJ1-1 - TRBV4-1 CASSQVGFASQAFF TGCGCCAGCAGCCAAGTTGGGTTTGCCAGTCAAGCTTTCTTT
- TRBJ2-6 - TRBV7-3 CASSPTPYTAGGSGANVLTF TGTGCCAGCAGCCCTACCCCATATACGGCGGGCGGCTCTGGGGCCAACGTCCTGACTTTC